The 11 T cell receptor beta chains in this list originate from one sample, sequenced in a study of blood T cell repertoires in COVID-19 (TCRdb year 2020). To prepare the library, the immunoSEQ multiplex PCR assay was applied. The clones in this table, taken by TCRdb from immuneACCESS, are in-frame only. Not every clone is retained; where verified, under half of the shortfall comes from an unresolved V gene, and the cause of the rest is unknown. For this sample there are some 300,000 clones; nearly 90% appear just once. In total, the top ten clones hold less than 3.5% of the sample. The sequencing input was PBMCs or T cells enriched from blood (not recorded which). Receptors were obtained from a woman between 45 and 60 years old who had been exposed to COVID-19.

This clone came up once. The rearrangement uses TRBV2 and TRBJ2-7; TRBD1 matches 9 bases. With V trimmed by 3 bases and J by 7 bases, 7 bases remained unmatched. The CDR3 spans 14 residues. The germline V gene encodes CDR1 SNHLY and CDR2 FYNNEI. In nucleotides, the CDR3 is TGTGCCAGCAGTGACGGGACAGGGCTAGGGGAGCAGTACTTC. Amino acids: CASSDGTGLGEQYF.

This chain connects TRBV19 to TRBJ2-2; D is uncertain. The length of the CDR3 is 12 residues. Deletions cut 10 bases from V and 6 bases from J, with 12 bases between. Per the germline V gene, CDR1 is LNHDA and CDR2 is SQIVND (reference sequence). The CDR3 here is CATRPSAGELFF. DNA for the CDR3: TGTGCCACCCGTCCGTCCGCCGGGGAGCTGTTTTTT.

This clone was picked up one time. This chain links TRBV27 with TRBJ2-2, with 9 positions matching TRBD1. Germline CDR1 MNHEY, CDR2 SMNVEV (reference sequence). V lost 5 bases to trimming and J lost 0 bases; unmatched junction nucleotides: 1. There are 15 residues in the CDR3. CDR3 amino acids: CASSDRGANTGELFF. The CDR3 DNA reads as TGTGCCAGCAGTGACAGGGGGGCGAACACCGGGGAGCTGTTTTTT.

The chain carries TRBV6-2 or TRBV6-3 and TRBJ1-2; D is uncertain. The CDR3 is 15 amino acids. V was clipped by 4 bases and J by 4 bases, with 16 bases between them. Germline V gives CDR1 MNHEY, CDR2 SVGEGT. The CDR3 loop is CASSSPTATIYGYTF. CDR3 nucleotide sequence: TGTGCCAGCAGTTCCCCTACAGCTACCATCTATGGCTACACCTTC.

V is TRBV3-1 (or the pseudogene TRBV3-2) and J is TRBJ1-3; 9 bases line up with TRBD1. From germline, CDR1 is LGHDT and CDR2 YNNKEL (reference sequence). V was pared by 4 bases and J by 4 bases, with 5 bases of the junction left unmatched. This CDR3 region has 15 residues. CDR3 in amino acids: CASSPRDRAGNTIYF. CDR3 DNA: TGTGCCAGCAGCCCACGGGACAGGGCAGGAAACACCATATATTTT.

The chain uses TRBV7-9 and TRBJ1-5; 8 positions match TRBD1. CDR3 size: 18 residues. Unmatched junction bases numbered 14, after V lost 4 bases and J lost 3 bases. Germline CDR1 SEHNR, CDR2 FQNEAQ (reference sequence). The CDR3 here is CASSYVRKTGDDNQPQHF. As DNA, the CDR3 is TGTGCCAGCAGCTATGTTCGAAAGACAGGGGATGACAATCAGCCCCAGCATTTT.

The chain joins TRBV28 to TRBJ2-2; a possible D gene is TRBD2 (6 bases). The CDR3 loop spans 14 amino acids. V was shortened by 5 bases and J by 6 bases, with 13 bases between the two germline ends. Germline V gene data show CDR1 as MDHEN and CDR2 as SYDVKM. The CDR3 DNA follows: TGTGCCAGCAGTACCATATCGGGGGCCGGGGAGCTGTTTTTT. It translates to CASSTISGAGELFF.

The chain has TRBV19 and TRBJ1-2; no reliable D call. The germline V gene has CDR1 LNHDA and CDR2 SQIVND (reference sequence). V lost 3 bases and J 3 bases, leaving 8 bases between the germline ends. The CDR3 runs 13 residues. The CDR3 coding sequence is TGTGCCAGTAGTATTCAGGCCTACTATGGCTACACCTTC. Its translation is CASSIQAYYGYTF.

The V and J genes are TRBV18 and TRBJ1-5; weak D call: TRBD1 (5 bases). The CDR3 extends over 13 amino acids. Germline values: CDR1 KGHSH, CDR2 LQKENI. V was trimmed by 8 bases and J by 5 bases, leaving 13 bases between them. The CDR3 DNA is TGTGCCAGCGCAGAAGGGGCTTATCAGCCCCAGCATTTT. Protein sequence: CASAEGAYQPQHF.

CDR3 sequence reads: CSVEVPQVSLQNTEAFF. DNA of the CDR3: TGCAGCGTTGAAGTCCCCCAAGTTAGCCTACAAAACACTGAAGCTTTCTTT. The chain carries TRBV29-1 and TRBJ1-1; no definite D call. V was trimmed by 1 base and J by 2 bases, leaving 20 bases between them. CDR3 size: 17 residues. Looked up from germline, CDR1 is SQVTM and CDR2 is ANQGSEA. Full variable domain (outside the CDR3, taken from reference TRBV29-1 and TRBJ1-1): SAVISQKPSRDICQRGTSLTIQCQVDSQVTMMFWYRQQPGQSLTLIATANQGSEATYESGFVIDKFPISRPNLTFSTLTVSNMSPEDSSIYLCSVEVPQVSLQNTEAFFGQGTRLTVV.

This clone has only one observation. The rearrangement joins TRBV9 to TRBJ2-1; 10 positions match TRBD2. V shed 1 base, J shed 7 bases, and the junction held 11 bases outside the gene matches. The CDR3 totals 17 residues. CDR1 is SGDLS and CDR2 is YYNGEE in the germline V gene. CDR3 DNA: TGTGCCAGCAGCGTAACTCCAAGCGGGGGGGCTGCGAATGAGCAGTTCTTC. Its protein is CASSVTPSGGAANEQFF.